The text below deals with one T cell receptor (beta chain). Its matching antigen is unknown. This entry comes from a study of spatial heterogeneity in lung cancer. Study background: Raw reads showed each unique TCR and UMI combination turning up more than ten times on average.

Study-level findings and limits: Follow-up blood showed ubiquitous expanded tumor TCRs less than blood at resection did.

Per the germline V gene, CDR1 is MNHEY and CDR2 is SVGEGT. Trimming took 7 bases from V and 1 from J; bases not matched to a gene: 5. The CDR3 covers 14 residues. Every TCR cDNA molecule bore a unique molecular identifier. MiXCR, run by TCRdb on the 5' RACE reads, gives a single entry per CDR3 protein. This sample has around 74,000 distinct CDR3 sequences, with less than 15% found just once. The time point is: sample taken at primary tumor resection. The authors sequenced whole RNA from tumor, nontumor lung or frozen PBMC without sorting. The donor group consisted of 55 to 85 patients who had untreated, early-stage non-small cell lung cancer.

V gene TRBV6-2 or TRBV6-3 combines with J gene TRBJ1-1; 8 bases agree with TRBD1. This sample comprised PBMCs, obtained at surgery. This TCR was sampled from a male donor with early-stage non-small cell lung cancer. As DNA, the CDR3 is TGTGCCAGCACCAGGACAGGGAGGAACACTGAAGCTTTCTTT. Protein product: CASTRTGRNTEAFF.